Described below is a single T cell receptor (beta chain) sequence and its context. The source of the sample is a study of technical replicates of blood from a few donors. TCRdb keeps only in-frame clones here, not all; method: immunoSEQ multiplex PCR. The sample includes about 44,000 clones, around 96% of them seen just once. The V gene lost 2 bases and the J gene lost 3 bases, with 6 bases spanning the gap. The CDR3 has 13 amino acids. Germline loops: CDR1 SGHNT, CDR2 YENEEA. This clonotype originated in a human donor in good health. This chain links TRBV11-3 with TRBJ2-3; the D is unclear. The sample was T cells isolated from PBMCs. This CDR3 is CASSLSGTDTQYF. DNA for the CDR3: TGTGCCAGCAGCTTATCCGGGACAGATACGCAGTATTTT.